This is a list of T cell receptor beta chains from one sample in a study of cytomegalovirus exposure and HLA in healthy donors. The method was immunoSEQ multiplex PCR; TCRdb's version includes in-frame clones alone and lacks a portion of them. Of about 120,000 clones in the sample, around 74% were seen once. The sample taken for sequencing was PBMCs. Source of these receptors: a man aged 55 to 69 in good health and CMV-seropositive. Both conserved end residues are part of each CDR3. Fields, in order: V gene, clone size, D gene, J gene, CDR3 DNA, CDR3 protein. D genes are given only for firm matches. Clone size is given for some rows only: seen once, a few or many times, or a class if the clone is expanded.

v_gene: TRBV2; abundance: -; d_gene: TRBD2; j_gene: TRBJ2-5; CDR3nt: TGTGCCAGCCTTAAACTAGCGGGAGGGAGAGAGACCCAGTACTTC; CDR3aa: CASLKLAGGRETQYF
v_gene: TRBV18; abundance: once; d_gene: TRBD1; j_gene: TRBJ1-2; CDR3nt: TGTGCCAGCTCAGCCGGGACAGACTATGGCTACACCTTC; CDR3aa: CASSAGTDYGYTF
v_gene: TRBV10-3; abundance: few; d_gene: -; j_gene: TRBJ2-1; CDR3nt: TGTGCCATCAGAAGTACCGGTGGGGGGTTAAGTAATGAGCAGTTCTTC; CDR3aa: CAIRSTGGGLSNEQFF
v_gene: TRBV6-1; abundance: -; d_gene: TRBD1; j_gene: TRBJ2-1; CDR3nt: TGTGCCAGCAGGACAGGGGCCTACAATGAGCAGTTCTTC; CDR3aa: CASRTGAYNEQFF
v_gene: TRBV2; abundance: -; d_gene: TRBD2; j_gene: TRBJ2-7; CDR3nt: TGTGCCAGCAGTGTCTCCGGGACTACCCGTAGCGAGCAGTACTTC; CDR3aa: CASSVSGTTRSEQYF
v_gene: TRBV5-1; abundance: once; d_gene: TRBD1; j_gene: TRBJ2-2; CDR3nt: TGCGCCAGCAGCAAAGGGACAGCGAACACCGGGGAGCTGTTTTTT; CDR3aa: CASSKGTANTGELFF
v_gene: TRBV14; abundance: -; d_gene: -; j_gene: TRBJ1-1; CDR3nt: TGTGCCAGCAGCCAAGATCACGGGAGGTTAGCTTTCTTT; CDR3aa: CASSQDHGRLAFF
v_gene: TRBV5-1; abundance: -; d_gene: TRBD1; j_gene: TRBJ2-2; CDR3nt: TGCGCCAGCAGACGAGCCGGACAGGGCAACGGGGAGCTGTTTTTT; CDR3aa: CASRRAGQGNGELFF
v_gene: TRBV28; abundance: -; d_gene: -; j_gene: TRBJ1-4; CDR3nt: TGTGCCAGCAGTTTCACAGTAACAAAAAAACTGTTTTTT; CDR3aa: CASSFTVTKKLFF
v_gene: TRBV6-6; abundance: -; d_gene: -; j_gene: TRBJ1-2; CDR3nt: TGTGCCAGCAGTTACATGGACATTTGGGGCTACACCTTC; CDR3aa: CASSYMDIWGYTF
v_gene: TRBV19; abundance: -; d_gene: TRBD2; j_gene: TRBJ2-7; CDR3nt: TGTGCCAGTACACCCGGGGGTTCTAGCGGGGACTCCTACGAGCAGTACTTC; CDR3aa: CASTPGGSSGDSYEQYF
v_gene: TRBV5-4; abundance: once; d_gene: -; j_gene: TRBJ1-1; CDR3nt: TGTGCCAGCAGCTTTTCAGCCCGAGGGTCCACTGAAGCTTTCTTT; CDR3aa: CASSFSARGSTEAFF
v_gene: TRBV27; abundance: -; d_gene: -; j_gene: TRBJ1-4; CDR3nt: TGTGCCAGCAAACCTTACGGTTACAAACTGTTTTTT; CDR3aa: CASKPYGYKLFF
v_gene: TRBV29-1; abundance: -; d_gene: -; j_gene: TRBJ2-5; CDR3nt: TGCAGCGCTGACGGGTTCGAGGAGACCCAGTACTTC; CDR3aa: CSADGFEETQYF
v_gene: TRBV10-1; abundance: -; d_gene: TRBD2; j_gene: TRBJ2-1; CDR3nt: TGCGCCAGCAGTGCGTCACTAGCGGGAGGTGAGCAGTTCTTC; CDR3aa: CASSASLAGGEQFF
v_gene: TRBV10-3; abundance: -; d_gene: TRBD1; j_gene: TRBJ1-5; CDR3nt: TGTGCCATCAGTGATGGCCGGGACAGGCGAAATCAGCCCCAGCATTTT; CDR3aa: CAISDGRDRRNQPQHF
v_gene: TRBV9; abundance: -; d_gene: -; j_gene: TRBJ1-2; CDR3nt: TGTGCCAGCAGCGCCTACAGGGCTGATGGCTACACCTTC; CDR3aa: CASSAYRADGYTF
v_gene: TRBV19; abundance: -; d_gene: -; j_gene: TRBJ2-5; CDR3nt: TGTGCCAGTAGTAGAGGTGACCCCAAAGAGACCCAGTACTTC; CDR3aa: CASSRGDPKETQYF
v_gene: TRBV7-6; abundance: once; d_gene: -; j_gene: TRBJ2-7; CDR3nt: TGTGCCAGCAGCACCAGCGGTGGCTCCTACGAGCAGTACTTC; CDR3aa: CASSTSGGSYEQYF
v_gene: TRBV9; abundance: few; d_gene: -; j_gene: TRBJ2-1; CDR3nt: TGTGCCAGCAGCGCAACTAGGTACAATGAGCAGTTCTTC; CDR3aa: CASSATRYNEQFF
v_gene: TRBV9; abundance: -; d_gene: -; j_gene: TRBJ1-3; CDR3nt: TGTGCCAGCAGCGTAGGGCCACCCGTCAGCTCTGGAAACACCATATATTTT; CDR3aa: CASSVGPPVSSGNTIYF
v_gene: TRBV28; abundance: -; d_gene: TRBD2; j_gene: TRBJ2-2; CDR3nt: TGTGCCACCGGACTAGCGGGGATGAACACCGGGGAGCTGTTTTTT; CDR3aa: CATGLAGMNTGELFF
v_gene: TRBV13; abundance: -; d_gene: -; j_gene: TRBJ1-4; CDR3nt: TGTGCCAGCAGCTCCCCGTCCGTGGGAGTCGAAAAACTGTTTTTT; CDR3aa: CASSSPSVGVEKLFF
v_gene: TRBV12-5; abundance: -; d_gene: TRBD1; j_gene: TRBJ1-1; CDR3nt: TGTGCTAGTAGGACAGGGGGCTACACTGAAGCTTTCTTT; CDR3aa: CASRTGGYTEAFF
v_gene: TRBV6-5; abundance: -; d_gene: -; j_gene: TRBJ2-2; CDR3nt: TGTGCCAGCAGTTCCCCCTTAGCCCCCGGGGAGCTGTTTTTT; CDR3aa: CASSSPLAPGELFF
v_gene: TRBV28; abundance: -; d_gene: -; j_gene: TRBJ1-2; CDR3nt: TGTGCCAGCAGTTTAGGGGGGTATGGCTACACCTTC; CDR3aa: CASSLGGYGYTF
v_gene: TRBV9; abundance: -; d_gene: TRBD1; j_gene: TRBJ1-2; CDR3nt: TGTGCCAGCAGCGTCGACAGGGGACCCAACTATGGCTACACCTTC; CDR3aa: CASSVDRGPNYGYTF
v_gene: TRBV29-1; abundance: -; d_gene: -; j_gene: TRBJ2-2; CDR3nt: TGCAGCGTTGAAGATCGGGGGACCGGGGAGCTGTTTTTT; CDR3aa: CSVEDRGTGELFF
v_gene: TRBV27; abundance: few; d_gene: -; j_gene: TRBJ2-1; CDR3nt: TGTGCCAGCAGTTGGACAGATTCCAATGAGCAGTTCTTC; CDR3aa: CASSWTDSNEQFF
v_gene: TRBV19; abundance: -; d_gene: -; j_gene: TRBJ2-1; CDR3nt: TGTGCCAGTAGCCCACAGGGTCGCAATGAGCAGTTCTTC; CDR3aa: CASSPQGRNEQFF
v_gene: TRBV5-1; abundance: -; d_gene: -; j_gene: TRBJ2-2; CDR3nt: TGCGCCAGCAGCTTGGTGACTCGCACCGGGGAGCTGTTTTTT; CDR3aa: CASSLVTRTGELFF
v_gene: TRBV5-6; abundance: -; d_gene: -; j_gene: TRBJ2-3; CDR3nt: TGTGCCAGCAGCTCTATAGAAGATACGCAGTATTTT; CDR3aa: CASSSIEDTQYF
v_gene: TRBV5-4; abundance: -; d_gene: TRBD1; j_gene: TRBJ1-1; CDR3nt: TGTGCCAGCAGCACCTGGACAGGGGCGGGAACTGAAGCTTTCTTT; CDR3aa: CASSTWTGAGTEAFF
v_gene: TRBV7-9; abundance: -; d_gene: -; j_gene: TRBJ2-3; CDR3nt: TGTGCCAGCAGCTTATCACAGAACACAGATACGCAGTATTTT; CDR3aa: CASSLSQNTDTQYF
v_gene: TRBV28; abundance: -; d_gene: TRBD1; j_gene: TRBJ1-2; CDR3nt: TGTGCCAGCAGGCCAGGGGGCGCCGCCTATGGCTACACCTTC; CDR3aa: CASRPGGAAYGYTF
v_gene: TRBV9; abundance: few; d_gene: -; j_gene: TRBJ1-1; CDR3nt: TGTGCCAGCAGCGAAGACATCCGAACGACTGAAGCTTTCTTT; CDR3aa: CASSEDIRTTEAFF